This T cell receptor beta chain came from a study of identical twins. General study results and limits: Modeled out-of-frame TCR alpha sharing in monozygotic twins fell below observed levels.

The CDR3 has 13 residues. V was clipped by 7 bases and J by 1 base, with 8 bases between them. From germline, CDR1 is LNHDA and CDR2 SQIVND (reference sequence). In TCRdb, the 5' RACE reads were re-called with MiXCR into one record per CDR3 protein. Among some 570,000 distinct CDR3 sequences, around 24% were seen once, and the ten largest hold around 0.5%. About this clonotype: Its cognate antigen is unknown.

These data are also associated with another study on yellow fever vaccine responses in identical twins.

The sequence was collected from a woman younger than 35 in good health. The chain has TRBV19 and TRBJ2-1; unclear D gene. The sequenced sample was CD4+ T cells sorted from blood. CDR3 DNA sequence: TGTGCCAGTAAAGAACGGTCCTACAATGAGCAGTTCTTC. Amino acid sequence: CASKERSYNEQFF.